Each of the 25 T cell receptor beta chains below was sequenced from the same sample in a study of shared clonotypes between healthy human individuals. CD45RO-negative, CCR7-positively selected cells formed the naive CD8 fraction, excluding terminally differentiated effector memory CD45RA+ cells. Using immunoSEQ multiplex PCR, the repertoire was profiled, and TCRdb retains in-frame clones only, with some absent. This sample carries 760,000 or so clones, approximately 96% of them seen once, and the ten largest clones take around 0.25%. Specimen: naive CD8+ T cells sorted from blood. The origin of the receptors is a man between 25 and 39 years old in good health.

On this clone: The sample carries other DNA sequences with the same CDR3. This rearrangement joins TRBV11-2 to TRBJ2-1, with a possible D match to TRBD2 (6 bases). CDR1 is SGHAT and CDR2 is FQNNGV in the germline V gene. The length of the CDR3 is 12 residues. Deletions cut 5 bases from V and 9 bases from J, with 11 bases between. The CDR3 DNA is TGTGCCAGCAGCCTTGGGGGGACTGAGCAGTTCTTC. As protein: CASSLGGTEQFF.

This rearrangement joins TRBV4-1 to TRBJ2-2, with 8 bases matching TRBD1. There are 15 residues in the CDR3. After removal of 4 bases from V and 6 bases from J, the junction contained 7 bases not matched to a gene. Looked up from germline, CDR1 is MGHRA and CDR2 is YSYEKL. CDR3 DNA sequence: TGCGCCAGCAGCCCCGAGACAGGGGAAGCCGGGGAGCTGTTTTTT. Translation: CASSPETGEAGELFF.

The chain links TRBV7-9 to TRBJ2-1; the D gene is possibly TRBD2 (6 bases). Germline V gene data show CDR1 as SEHNR and CDR2 as FQNEAQ (reference sequence). Trimming stripped 2 bases from V and 1 base from J, with 9 bases between. The length of the CDR3 is 15 residues. This CDR3 reads CASSLRELSYNEQFF. DNA for the CDR3: TGTGCCAGCAGCTTACGGGAGTTATCCTACAATGAGCAGTTCTTC.

The CDR3 loop is CASSLERKTQYF. The CDR3, as DNA: TGTGCCAGCAGCTTAGAGAGGAAGACCCAGTACTTC. This sequence joins TRBV7-9 and TRBJ2-5; no firm D call. Trimming stripped 1 base from V and 6 bases from J, with 6 bases between. This CDR3 is 12 amino acids long. Germline assignment: CDR1 SEHNR and CDR2 FQNEAQ (reference sequence).

A remark on this clone: This CDR3 is also generated by other DNA sequences in the sample. The rearrangement links TRBV28 to TRBJ1-1, with TRBD1 identical over 7 bases. Per the germline V gene, CDR1 is MDHEN and CDR2 is SYDVKM. The CDR3 is 15 residues long. V lost 3 bases to trimming and J lost 1 base; unmatched junction nucleotides: 5. In DNA form, the CDR3 reads TGTGCCAGCAGTTTGCTGACAGGGAGGAACACTGAAGCTTTCTTT. Its protein is CASSLLTGRNTEAFF.

This clone appeared a single time. DNA for the CDR3: TGCGCCAGCAGCTTGGAGGCGGAAAGAAACTACGAGCAGTACTTC. This gives the protein CASSLEAERNYEQYF. This rearrangement joins TRBV5-1 to TRBJ2-7; D gene uncertain. Deletions cut 0 bases from V and 3 bases from J, with 13 bases between. Germline CDR1 reads SGHRS; CDR2 reads YFSETQ. The CDR3 sequence is 15 residues long.

J is TRBJ2-7 and V is TRBV27, with 12 bases fitting TRBD2. The CDR3 is made up of 15 amino acids. The germline CDR1 and CDR2 sequences are MNHEY and SMNVEV (reference sequence). The V segment lost 5 bases and the J segment 4 bases; nucleotides outside the gene matches: 6. Here the CDR3 reads CASSLTTSGSYEQYF. As DNA, the CDR3 is TGTGCCAGCAGTCTAACGACTAGCGGGAGTTACGAGCAGTACTTC.

This clone appeared once. V gene TRBV27 combines with J gene TRBJ2-7, with D possibly being TRBD1 (6 bases). Trimming removed 6 bases from V and 3 bases from J, with 12 bases in between. The germline V gene encodes CDR1 MNHEY and CDR2 SMNVEV (reference sequence). The CDR3 spans 13 residues. CDR3 nucleotides: TGTGCCAGCAGGCTTGGGACAAGCTACGAGCAGTACTTC. Its translation is CASRLGTSYEQYF.

The genes are TRBV9 and TRBJ2-1, with 9 bases identical to TRBD1. Germline trimming cut 2 bases from V and 3 bases from J; bases unmatched to any gene: 3. Germline V gives CDR1 SGDLS, CDR2 YYNGEE. The length of the CDR3 is 15 residues. CDR3 region: CASSVGTGNYNEQFF. The CDR3 DNA is TGTGCCAGCAGCGTCGGGACAGGGAACTACAATGAGCAGTTCTTC.

The genes are TRBV7-5 and TRBJ1-2; the D call TRBD1 from the table was never checked on the DNA. TRBV7-5 is a known pseudogene. The CDR3 runs 14 residues. The CDR3 DNA sequence: TGTGCCAGAAGCGTCCCGGGGCAGGGGTATGGCTACACCTTC. Translated, it gives CARSVPGQGYGYTF.

CDR3 bases: TGCGCCAGCAGCTTTGGGGACAGGGAAATGAACACTGAAGCTTTCTTT. It translates to CASSFGDREMNTEAFF. This chain links TRBV5-1 with TRBJ1-1, with 9 bases lining up with TRBD1. In germline, CDR1 is SGHRS, CDR2 YFSETQ. CDR3 length equals 16 residues. V gave up 2 bases and J gave up 0 bases; unmatched junction bases: 5.

The chain uses TRBV4-1 and TRBJ1-1; a weak D match, TRBD1 (5 bases). Germline-derived CDR1 and CDR2 are MGHRA and YSYEKL. V lost 0 bases, J lost 0 bases, and 17 bases lay in between. The CDR3 length is 18 residues. The CDR3 sequence is CASSQDPLWGPMNTEAFF. CDR3 sequence (DNA): TGCGCCAGCAGCCAAGACCCCTTATGGGGCCCCATGAACACTGAAGCTTTCTTT.

The J gene is TRBJ2-7, the V gene TRBV21-1; the DNA was not used to check the table's D call, TRBD1. TRBV21-1 is reported as a pseudogene. The CDR3 has 16 amino acids. The CDR3 is CASSRRQDRHNYEQYF. The CDR3 coding sequence is TGTGCCAGCAGCAGAAGACAGGACCGGCATAACTACGAGCAGTACTTC.

V gene TRBV10-3 combines with J gene TRBJ2-7; D is possibly TRBD1 or TRBD2 (5 bases each). The length of the CDR3 is 14 residues. V lost 4 bases to trimming and J lost 2 bases, with 12 bases between them. Germline CDR1 and CDR2: ENHRY and SYGVKD. Here the CDR3 reads CAISADRGTYEQYF. The CDR3 coding sequence is TGTGCCATCAGTGCTGACAGAGGGACCTACGAGCAGTACTTC.

The genes are TRBV27 and TRBJ1-2, with no clear D. The CDR3 runs 11 residues. Trimming removed 6 bases from V and 1 base from J, with 3 bases in between. The germline CDR1 and CDR2 sequences are MNHEY and SMNVEV (reference sequence). The CDR3 loop is CASRDNYGYTF. In DNA form, the CDR3 reads TGTGCCAGCAGAGATAACTATGGCTACACCTTC.

The gene calls are TRBV7-9 and TRBJ2-5; no clear D. V shed 5 bases and J shed 2 bases, with 12 bases lying between them. Germline V gives CDR1 SEHNR, CDR2 FQNEAQ (reference sequence). This CDR3 spans 14 amino acids. The CDR3 region is CASSDIRLQETQYF. CDR3 coding DNA: TGTGCCAGCAGCGATATCAGGTTACAAGAGACCCAGTACTTC.

V is TRBV12-5 and J is TRBJ1-5; TRBD1 aligns across 8 bases. Germline CDR1 is LGHNT and CDR2 is FRNRAP. The CDR3 length is 17 residues. The J segment lost 9 bases and the V segment lost 3 bases, leaving 16 bases of the junction unmatched. CDR3 residues: CASGLHNWTGSGRPQHF. CDR3 DNA sequence: TGTGCTAGTGGTTTACATAACTGGACAGGGAGCGGGAGGCCCCAGCATTTT.

The chain couples TRBV27 to TRBJ2-7; 9 nucleotides align to TRBD2. Germline V CDR1 and CDR2: MNHEY, SMNVEV (reference sequence). V shed 5 bases, J shed 2 bases, and the junction held 4 bases outside the gene matches. This CDR3 has 14 amino acids. As DNA, the CDR3 is TGTGCCAGCAGTGACGGCGGGAGGGCCTACGAGCAGTACTTC. Translated: CASSDGGRAYEQYF.

V and J are TRBV15 and TRBJ2-7; D remains ambiguous. CDR1 is LNHNV, CDR2 YYDKDF, per germline (reference sequence). Trimming removed 1 base at V and 0 bases at J, with 10 bases between. CDR3 size: 15 residues. This CDR3 is CATSRGEPSSYEQYF. CDR3 bases: TGTGCCACCAGCAGAGGCGAACCGAGCTCCTACGAGCAGTACTTC.

The chain uses TRBV19 and TRBJ1-1; TRBD1 matches 9 bases. The V gene's germline CDR1 is LNHDA and CDR2 SQIVND (reference sequence). J gave up 5 bases and V 6 bases, and 4 bases lay outside the gene matches. CDR3 length: 13 residues. The CDR3, as DNA: TGTGCCAGTAGCCTTGGGACAGGGACTGAAGCTTTCTTT. This translates into CASSLGTGTEAFF.

This rearrangement joins TRBV27 to TRBJ2-7, with D unclear. The CDR3 is 13 residues long. Per germline, CDR1 MNHEY and CDR2 SMNVEV (reference sequence). Trimming took off 7 bases at V and 6 bases at J, with 16 bases between the two ends. The CDR3 nucleotides are TGTGCCAGCACTCGTTTAGGGTGGAGCGAGCAGTACTTC. Protein product: CASTRLGWSEQYF.

V usage is TRBV27 and J usage is TRBJ2-7; 12 bases fit TRBD2. The CDR3 length is 16 residues. V shed 5 bases, J shed 4 bases, and the junction held 9 bases outside the gene matches. Germline V CDR1 and CDR2: MNHEY, SMNVEV (reference sequence). The CDR3 protein is CASSPSTSGSSYEQYF. CDR3 sequence (DNA): TGTGCCAGCAGTCCCTCGACTAGCGGGAGTTCTTACGAGCAGTACTTC.

The chain employs TRBV27 and TRBJ2-7; possible D gene TRBD2, 5 bases. There are 13 residues in the CDR3. CDR1 is MNHEY and CDR2 is SMNVEV in the germline V gene (reference sequence). V was clipped by 5 bases and J by 4 bases, with 12 bases between them. The CDR3 here is CASSIWGEYEQYF. CDR3 nucleotides: TGTGCCAGCAGTATCTGGGGAGAGTACGAGCAGTACTTC.

The chain carries TRBV7-9 and TRBJ2-7, with D maybe TRBD2 (5 bases). With 5 bases removed from V and 3 bases from J, the gap between germline ends came to 11 bases. In germline, CDR1 is SEHNR, CDR2 FQNEAQ (reference sequence). The CDR3 sequence is 13 residues long. The CDR3 spells CASSPSLLYEQYF. DNA for the CDR3: TGTGCCAGCAGCCCTAGCCTGCTCTACGAGCAGTACTTC.

The gene calls are TRBV7-8 and TRBJ2-7; 13 bases align to TRBD2. Trimming at V came to 0 bases and at J to 7 bases, leaving 6 bases not matched to a gene. This CDR3 spans 16 amino acids. The germline V gene encodes CDR1 SGHVS and CDR2 FQNEAQ. The CDR3 loop reads CASSLALAGGPGEQYF. The CDR3 nucleotides read TGTGCCAGCAGCTTAGCACTAGCGGGAGGGCCAGGGGAGCAGTACTTC.